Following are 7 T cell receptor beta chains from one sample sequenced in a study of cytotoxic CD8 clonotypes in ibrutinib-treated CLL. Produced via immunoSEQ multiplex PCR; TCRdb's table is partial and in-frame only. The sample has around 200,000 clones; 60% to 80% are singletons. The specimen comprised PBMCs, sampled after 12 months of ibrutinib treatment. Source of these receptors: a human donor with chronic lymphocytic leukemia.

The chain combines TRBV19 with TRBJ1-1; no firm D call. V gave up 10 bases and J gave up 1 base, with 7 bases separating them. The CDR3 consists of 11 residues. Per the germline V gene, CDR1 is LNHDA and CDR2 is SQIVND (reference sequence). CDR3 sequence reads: CATDQNTEAFF. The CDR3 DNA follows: TGTGCCACAGACCAGAACACTGAAGCTTTCTTT.

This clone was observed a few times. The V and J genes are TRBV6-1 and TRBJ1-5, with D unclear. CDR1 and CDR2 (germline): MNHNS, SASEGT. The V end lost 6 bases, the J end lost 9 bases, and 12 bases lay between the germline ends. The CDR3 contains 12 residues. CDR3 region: CASSPTGLPQHF. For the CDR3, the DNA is TGTGCCAGCAGCCCGACTGGCCTGCCCCAGCATTTT.

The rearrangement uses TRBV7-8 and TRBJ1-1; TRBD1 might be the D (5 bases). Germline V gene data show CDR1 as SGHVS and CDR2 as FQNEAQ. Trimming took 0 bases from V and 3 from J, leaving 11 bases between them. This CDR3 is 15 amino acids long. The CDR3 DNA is TGTGCCAGCAGCTTAGCGGGCGGGGCCTACACTGAAGCTTTCTTT. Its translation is CASSLAGGAYTEAFF.

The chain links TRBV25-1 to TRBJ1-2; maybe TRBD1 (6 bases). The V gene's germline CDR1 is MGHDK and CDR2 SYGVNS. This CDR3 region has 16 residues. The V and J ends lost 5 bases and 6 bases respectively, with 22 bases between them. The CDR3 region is CASSPEGGRVRHGYTF. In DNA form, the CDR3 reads TGTGCCAGCAGTCCCGAGGGGGGCAGGGTTCGGCATGGCTACACCTTC.

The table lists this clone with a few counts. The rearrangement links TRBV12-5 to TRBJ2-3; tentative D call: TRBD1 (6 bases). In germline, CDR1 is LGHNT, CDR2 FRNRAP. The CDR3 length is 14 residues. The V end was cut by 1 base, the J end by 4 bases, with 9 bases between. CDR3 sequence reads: CASGLGTESDTQYF. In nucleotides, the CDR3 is TGTGCTAGTGGTTTGGGGACAGAGTCAGATACGCAGTATTTT.

This chain's CDR3 is CASSIGWGTDTQYF. In DNA form, the CDR3 reads TGCGCCAGCAGCATCGGCTGGGGCACAGATACGCAGTATTTT. The rearrangement joins TRBV5-1 to TRBJ2-3, with no clear D. V lost 4 bases and J 1 base, leaving 10 bases between the germline ends. Germline V CDR1 and CDR2: SGHRS, YFSETQ. This CDR3 spans 14 amino acids.

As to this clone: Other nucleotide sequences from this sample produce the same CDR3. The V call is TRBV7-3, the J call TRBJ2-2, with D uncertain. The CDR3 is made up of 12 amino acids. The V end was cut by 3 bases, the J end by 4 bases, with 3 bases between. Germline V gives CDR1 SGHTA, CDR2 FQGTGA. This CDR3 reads CASSLGTGELFF. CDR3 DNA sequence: TGTGCCAGCAGCTTGGGCACCGGGGAGCTGTTTTTT. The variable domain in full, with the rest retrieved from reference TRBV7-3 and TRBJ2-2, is GAGVSQTPSNKVTEKGKYVELRCDPISGHTALYWYRQSLGQGPEFLIYFQGTGAADDSGLPNDRFFAVRPEGSVSTLKIQRTERGDSAVYLCASSLGTGELFFGEGSRLTVL.